This TCR beta chain stems from a study of T cells after yellow fever vaccination. Whole-study results and caveats: The secondary response was weaker but peaked faster, day 5 versus 15.

Germline-derived CDR1 and CDR2 are SGDLS and YYNGEE. The CDR3 extends over 14 amino acids. V was clipped by 4 bases and J by 3 bases, with 11 bases between them. TCRdb redid the calling of the 5' RACE reads with MiXCR, one entry per CDR3 protein. The profile shows just under 600,000 distinct CDR3 sequences, roughly 14% of them singletons. Only a few counts were recorded for this clonotype. The antigen remains unidentified. The clonotype originates from a man younger than 40 who received the YFV17D yellow fever vaccine. The specimen was PBMCs, collected on the day of the yellow fever booster vaccination. The V call is TRBV9, the J call TRBJ2-1; D not certain. As DNA, the CDR3 is TGTGCCAGCAGCTCACGACCTTTCTACAATGAGCAGTTCTTC. This translates into CASSSRPFYNEQFF.